This T cell receptor beta chain was documented in a study of cytomegalovirus exposure and HLA in healthy donors (dated by TCRdb to about 2017). Some background on the complete study: An earlier analysis of about 530 of the donors reported 276 Gb of sequence data and 95 million to 120 million unique TCR beta sequences obtained from about 179 million T cells. An early release covering over 500 HLA-typed donors comprised 250 to 350 gigabases of sequencing data and 85 million to 100 million unique TCR sequences. Of the roughly 400 genotyped donors, 81% fell in the genetic ancestry cluster associated with self-reported Caucasian donors. The aim of the study was to test whether cataloging public T cell receptors could identify signatures of past pathogen exposure. The study used immunosequencing to profile the T cell repertoires of under 700 subjects and linked those repertoires to cytomegalovirus serostatus. A separate validation cohort of roughly 120 different subjects was used in addition to the roughly 670-subject first cohort. The study combined high-throughput TCR immunosequencing, statistical association of individual TCRs with disease status, and machine learning to predict cytomegalovirus infection status. In a later analysis, previously published TCR beta repertoires from hundreds of donors were re-analyzed and high-resolution HLA genotyping was added so that TCR occurrence patterns could be studied. The later analysis used no new phenotypic data to find candidate immune exposures, relying instead on TCR beta sequences and their occurrence across donors. To decide whether each TCR beta V gene segment behaved as functional or pseudogenic, an earlier analysis of approximately 620 of the donors relied on high-throughput TCR beta sequencing. Alongside the repertoire data, information on donor age, sex, ethnicity and CMV serostatus was compiled. A later genetic analysis used genome-wide SNP genotypes for about three fifths of the 666 donors, treating that subset as a discovery cohort. Every discovery cohort repertoire had been produced on one sequencing platform. HLA typing covered class I and class II loci at four-digit resolution. The number of donors typed differed by locus, with about 620-630 for A, B, C, DRB1 and DQB1, roughly 520 for DQA1, about 610 for DPA1, and 400 to 490 for DPB1. Because of strong linkage in the cohort, a few DR-DQ haplotypes were treated as single units for association and clustering. Across under 500 genotyped donors of the cohort, an average of roughly 250,000 unique TCR beta nucleotide sequences per donor were sequenced, and about a sixth of those sequences were non-productive. General conclusions and limits of the study: In a later analysis, most CMV-associated TCR beta chains were found to appear HLA-restricted, with HLA associations seemingly driven largely by CMV exposure. An earlier analysis of approximately 530 of the donors showed that most TCR beta V segments appeared in productive rearrangements either about 90% or about 30% of the time, which broadly matched IMGT annotations. Because HLA typing was unavailable for some donors at each locus, only the typed subset was used in association tests. A cluster of highly shared sequence variants was judged likely to be a technical artifact of the sequencing pipeline. Correlated functional status among segregating V segments might be attributable to linkage disequilibrium, but an unknown experimental factor could not be ruled out. A further reported finding was that TCR beta sequences accurately predicted the HLA-A and HLA-B alleles for most subjects in the first cohort. A later genetic analysis reported fewer N-insertions in productive TCRs among donors in an Asian-associated ancestry cluster than the roughly 640-donor mean. In a later analysis, the rate of TCR association differed among HLA loci, with DRB1 alleles having the most associated TCRs and HLA-C alleles having the fewest. This cohort had only TCR beta chains sequenced, and the lack of alpha or paired-chain data limited which features could be detected. A later genetic analysis associated a missense DCLRE1C variant with V-gene and J-gene trimming of TCR beta chains, and an independent cohort replicated the association. A later analysis found that HLA-associated TCR beta chains were more clonally expanded and had lower generation probabilities than equally common non-associated chains. When HLA alleles, especially DR and DQ, strongly co-occurred, attributing TCR associations to individual alleles was difficult. In the study, some 160 TCR beta chains were listed as associated with cytomegalovirus. A few of the identified cytomegalovirus-associated TCR beta chains were confirmed in vitro to be specific for cytomegalovirus antigens. Some 16 rarely observed V segments, including chromosome 9 orphons, were excluded from the earlier analysis of about 500 of the donors because counts were too low. In both the original and validation cohorts, the classifier was reported to diagnose cytomegalovirus status with high specificity and sensitivity. Several of the top co-occurrence clusters appeared to be linked to parvovirus B19, influenza, CMV and Epstein-Barr virus, according to a later analysis. Specific HLA alleles were associated with 15,000 to 20,000 TCR beta sequences at a false discovery rate of 0.05 in a later analysis. The 87-base-pair reads could not distinguish some IMGT-functional V segments, including TRBV6-2 and TRBV6-3, so those segments were excluded. Presence/absence analyses assumed roughly uniform sequencing depth across donors, an assumption that may not hold. It was suggested by the authors that the approach could potentially be generalized to other disease states and immunological phenotypes. Immune exposure information for the cohort was limited to CMV serostatus. Across donors, most TCR sequences were observed very rarely, whereas some public TCRs were present in many individuals.

The cohort was made up of 500 to 850 healthy bone marrow donors. All cohort members were sampled while nominally healthy, although unrecorded immune exposures were likely present. The donor was CMV seronegative and belonged to the group of 350 to 400 seronegative cohort members. Each donor provided a peripheral blood sample, and peripheral blood mononuclear cells were used for TCR beta sequencing. The Qiagen DNeasy Blood Extraction Kit was used to extract genomic DNA from the blood cell samples. Spanning cysteine to phenylalanine, the CDR3 consists of 18 amino acids. Here the CDR3 DNA is all that survives: 54 bases in frame from base 1. V and J are trimmed by 2 bases and 3 bases, and the gene matches miss 14 bases of the junction. According to the germline V gene, CDR1 reads SGHTA and CDR2 reads FQGNSA. Library creation used the immunoSEQ multiplex PCR assay. The multiplex PCR relied on a mix of 60 forward primers for TCR Vbeta segments and 13 reverse primers for TCR Jbeta segments. Amplification of the CDR3 region of rearranged TCR beta genes was performed with a multiplex PCR assay on genomic DNA. On the Illumina HiSeq System, the amplified TCR beta libraries were sequenced as 87-base-pair reads. In the paper's pipeline: Across the roughly 670 repertoires, a later analysis counted approximately 83 million unique TCR beta chains, approximately 10 million of which were shared by at least two donors. Raw reads were error-corrected and collapsed into unique sequences by a nearest-neighbor algorithm in which closely related sequences were merged to remove PCR and sequencing errors. CDR3 sequences were aligned to IMGT reference sequences to assign V, D and J gene segments. For a sequence to be retained, at least a six-nucleotide match to both a V gene segment and a J gene segment was required. Rearrangements were called productive when the CDR3 lacked stop codons and stayed in frame with V and J; all others were non-productive. CDR3 was defined according to IMGT convention as the region running from the second conserved V-encoded cysteine to the conserved J-encoded phenylalanine. Sequences without an unambiguous match to a single V gene segment were excluded from the earlier analysis of about 600 of the donors. In an earlier analysis of a few hundred of the donors, V segments were called functional above 56.7% productive rearrangements and were called segregating when the between-donor standard deviation exceeded 5%. A statistical classification framework was built for diagnosing cytomegalovirus status from the catalog of TCR beta chain sequences. In a later analysis, V and J genes were assigned by comparing TCR nucleotide sequences against IMGT/GENE-DB human TR gene sequences. A later analysis assigned CDR3 sequences and most-parsimonious VDJ recombination scenarios with the TCRdist pipeline. A later analysis defined each TCR beta chain by its CDR3 amino acid sequence plus V-gene family, and excluded reads lacking a unique V-gene family. As a way to deal with suspected cross-contamination and a sequencing artifact, a later analysis dropped approximately 570 nucleotide sequences that were highly shared and had low generation probability. In a later analysis, a clonal expansion index for each public chain was calculated from normalized within-repertoire ranks of inferred template counts. In a later analysis, generation probabilities were computed using a VDJ recombination model fitted to out-of-frame rearrangements, and the results were checked against IGoR. Hypergeometric tests were used in a later analysis to score TCR-TCR, TCR-HLA and TCR-CMV co-occurrence, with a repertoire-size bias correction applied to the TCR pairs. False discovery rates were estimated in a later analysis by permuting HLA or CMV assignments 20 times. In a later analysis, co-occurring TCRs were grouped using DBSCAN, with TCRdist sequence similarity added in when clustering inside HLA-allele-positive subsets. Repertoires with fewer than 30,000 or more than 120,000 public chains, plus five repertoires with anomalous nucleotide sharing, were excluded from co-occurrence clustering. Drawn from immuneACCESS, this table holds only the in-frame rearrangements with V and J called that TCRdb kept. Clones are partly lost; checked studies trace under half to an unresolved V gene and leave the rest unexplained. V, J and clone size derive from that table, while D and trimming were established from the DNA sequence. The sample has 150,000 to 200,000 clones on record. 1% to 1.5% of the sample is held by the ten biggest clonotypes.

Comments on this clone: Its antigen is not yet known.

Sequencing was done on a sample of PBMCs. This TCR was recovered from a woman aged 60-75 years in good health and CMV-seronegative. Recombination joined TRBV7-2 with TRBJ1-2, with 8 middle bases fitting TRBD1. The nucleotides are TGTGCCAGCAGCTTACGTGCCAAACGGACAGGGAGGGACTATGGCTACACCTTC. Its translation reads: CASSLRAKRTGRDYGYTF.